The next 13 T cell receptor beta chains were all read from a single sample in a study of blood T cells in healthy people across ages. Together with a sample-barcoded 5' primer, a J-beta primer mix was included in a second PCR lasting about 7 to 11 cycles. From the 5' RACE reads, TCRdb called clonotypes with MiXCR, one entry per CDR3 protein. The sample lists roughly 680,000 distinct CDR3 sequences; roughly half were seen once. Material for sequencing was blood. These receptors were obtained from a woman older than 75 in good health.

This clonotype has at least ten counts. The chain combines TRBV12-3 or TRBV12-4 with TRBJ1-2; D is undetermined. Trimming removed 3 bases from V and 1 base from J, with 9 bases in between. There are 14 residues in the CDR3. CDR3 amino acids: CASSFAELNYGYTF. The CDR3 DNA is TGTGCCAGCAGTTTCGCAGAACTTAACTATGGCTACACCTTC.

Many counts were recorded for this clonotype. V usage is TRBV6-6 and J usage is TRBJ1-2, with 12 bases lining up with TRBD1. J lost 7 bases, V lost 7 bases, and 16 bases had no gene match. The CDR3 spans 17 residues. Germline V lookup: CDR1 MNHNY, CDR2 SVGAGI (reference sequence). The CDR3 loop is CASKRTVVGQGATGYTF. The CDR3 coding sequence is TGTGCCAGCAAAAGGACGGTCGTGGGACAGGGGGCGACTGGCTACACCTTC.

This clonotype was counted at least ten times. The chain uses TRBV11-1 and TRBJ2-1; 8 positions agree with TRBD1. The V segment lost 5 bases and the J segment 4 bases; nucleotides outside the gene matches: 10. The CDR3 runs to 16 residues. Germline V gene lookup returns CDR1 SGHAT and CDR2 FQDESV (reference sequence). The DNA for the CDR3 is TGTGCCAGCAGCGACAGGGGAGTAGCAGGGTACAATGAGCAGTTCTTC. It specifies CASSDRGVAGYNEQFF.

This chain connects TRBV6-5 to TRBJ1-5; D is possibly TRBD1 (5 bases). The V end lost 3 bases, the J end lost 3 bases, and 9 bases lay between the germline ends. CDR1 is MNHEY, CDR2 SVGAGI, per germline. This CDR3 has 14 residues. CDR3 amino acids: CASSYYRTNQPQHF. The DNA of the CDR3 is TGTGCCAGCAGTTATTACAGGACCAATCAGCCCCAGCATTTT.

The chain employs TRBV20-1 and TRBJ1-1; D remains ambiguous. The CDR3 has 12 residues. CDR1 and CDR2 (germline): DFQATT, SNEGSKA (reference sequence). The germline V and J ends were trimmed by 2 bases and 3 bases, with 7 bases remaining between them. The CDR3 loop reads CSARPGDTEAFF. Written as DNA, the CDR3 is TGCAGTGCTAGACCTGGAGACACTGAAGCTTTCTTT.

V gene TRBV20-1 combines with J gene TRBJ1-2; D perhaps matches TRBD1 (5 bases). Germline loops: CDR1 DFQATT, CDR2 SNEGSKA (reference sequence). Trimming took 1 base from V and 2 from J, leaving 11 bases between them. This CDR3 has 14 amino acids. CDR3 DNA sequence: TGCAGTGCTAGAGGGGGCGAGGGGAACTATGGCTACACCTTC. This translates into CSARGGEGNYGYTF.

This clonotype turned up a few times. The chain joins TRBV9 to TRBJ1-3, with TRBD1 as a possible D gene (6 bases). The CDR3 contains 14 residues. Per the germline V gene, CDR1 is SGDLS and CDR2 is YYNGEE. Trimming shortened V by 3 bases and J by 1 base, and 8 bases separated the two germline ends. CDR3: CASSEGESGNTIYF. The CDR3 DNA follows: TGTGCCAGCAGCGAGGGGGAGTCTGGAAACACCATATATTTT.

This clonotype has a handful of counts. This sequence joins TRBV12-3 or TRBV12-4 and TRBJ2-2, with 8 positions matching TRBD2. V trimming: 5 bases; J trimming: 6 bases; junction bases outside the gene matches: 5. The CDR3 has 14 amino acids. Written as DNA, the CDR3 is TGTGCCAGCAGTCTAAGCGGGAGCCCCGGGGAGCTGTTTTTT. It encodes CASSLSGSPGELFF.

This clonotype was seen a single time. The chain joins TRBV27 to TRBJ1-6, with D perhaps TRBD1 (5 bases). Germline V gene lookup returns CDR1 MNHEY and CDR2 SMNVEV (reference sequence). The CDR3 loop spans 13 amino acids. The V gene lost 7 bases and the J gene lost 14 bases, with 18 bases spanning the gap. The CDR3 is CASKLDTGLALHF. The CDR3 nucleotides are TGTGCCAGCAAACTCGACACAGGTCTGGCCCTCCACTTT.

This clonotype was observed a handful of times. One base away lies a much larger clone, so this may be a sequencing read error. The chain recombines TRBV29-1 with TRBJ2-7, with a possible D match to TRBD2 (6 bases). This CDR3 contains 12 residues. The germline CDR1 and CDR2 sequences are SQVTM and ANQGSEA. With 7 bases removed from V and 7 bases from J, the gap between germline ends came to 17 bases. The CDR3, as DNA: TGCAGCGCCCGCAGGGAGGTTAATGAGCAGTACTTC. Protein sequence: CSARREVNEQYF.

This chain joins TRBV7-9 and TRBJ1-4; D perhaps matches TRBD1 (6 bases). The CDR3 has 14 amino acids. The germline V gene has CDR1 SEHNR and CDR2 FQNEAQ (reference sequence). With 2 bases removed from V and 5 bases from J, the gap between germline ends came to 9 bases. The CDR3 DNA reads TGTGCCAGCAGCTTAAACAGGGAGAATGAAAAACTGTTTTTT. Translation gives CASSLNRENEKLFF.

This clonotype was counted ten times or more. This chain links TRBV25-1 with TRBJ2-7; no clear D gene. Trimming stripped 2 bases from V and 4 bases from J, with 12 bases between. Germline CDR1 and CDR2: MGHDK and SYGVNS. This CDR3 spans 14 amino acids. The DNA of the CDR3 is TGTGCCAGCAGTGAAGGTACGATTGATTACGAGCAGTACTTC. Translation gives CASSEGTIDYEQYF.

This clonotype has a handful of counts. This rearrangement joins TRBV13 to TRBJ2-1, with D perhaps TRBD1 (5 bases). Gene TRBJ2-7 matches the end of the DNA better, so the J call may be wrong. This CDR3 contains 16 residues. CDR1 and CDR2 (germline): PRHDT, FYEKMQ (reference sequence). The CDR3 nucleotides are TGTGCCAGCAGCCCCGCCCTGGCAGGGTCCTACAATGAGCAGTACTTC. Translation: CASSPALAGSYNEQYF.